This record looks at one T cell receptor (beta chain) sequence and its context. TCRdb itself ran the 5' RACE reads through MiXCR, one entry per CDR3 protein. Among tens of thousands of distinct CDR3 sequences listed, about 13% were seen once. The sample comes from a study of early T cells in non-severe SARS-CoV-2 infection. With 1 base removed from V and 2 bases from J, the gap between germline ends came to 6 bases. This CDR3 is 14 amino acids long. Germline V lookup: CDR1 LGHDT, CDR2 YNNKEL (reference sequence). The specimen was whole blood. The receptor was isolated from an adult who was a healthcare worker with PCR-confirmed SARS-CoV-2 infection or an uninfected control (not recorded which). The chain combines TRBV3-1 with TRBJ1-3, with D uncertain. The CDR3: CASSQVATGNTIYF. The CDR3 coding sequence is TGTGCCAGCAGCCAAGTGGCGACTGGAAACACCATATATTTT.